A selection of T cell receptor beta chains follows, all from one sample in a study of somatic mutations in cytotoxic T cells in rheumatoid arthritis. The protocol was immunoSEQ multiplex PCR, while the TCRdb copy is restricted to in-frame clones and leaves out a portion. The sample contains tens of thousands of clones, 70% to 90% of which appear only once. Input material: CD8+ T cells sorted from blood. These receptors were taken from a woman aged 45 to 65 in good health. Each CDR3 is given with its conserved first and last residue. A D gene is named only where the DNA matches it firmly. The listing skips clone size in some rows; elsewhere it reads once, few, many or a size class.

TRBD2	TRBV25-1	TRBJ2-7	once	TGTGCCAGCAGTCCCCAGGGAGCGGGGGGGTATTCCTACGAGCAGTACTTC	CASSPQGAGGYSYEQYF
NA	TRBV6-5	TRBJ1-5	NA	TGTGCCAGCAGTTCATCAGGGTGGGGCAATCAGCCCCAGCATTTT	CASSSSGWGNQPQHF
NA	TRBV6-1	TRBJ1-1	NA	TGTGCCAGCAGTGAAGATGGGGGGATGAACACTGAAGCTTTCTTT	CASSEDGGMNTEAFF
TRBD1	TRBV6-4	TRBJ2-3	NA	TGTGCCAGCAGTACAGGGGGCTCGGGGGCAGATACGCAGTATTTT	CASSTGGSGADTQYF
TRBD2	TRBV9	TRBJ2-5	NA	TGTGCCAGCAGCGTAGGAGGTAGCGGGGGTCAAGAGACCCAGTACTTC	CASSVGGSGGQETQYF
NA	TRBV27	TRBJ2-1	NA	TGTGCCAGCAGTTTAATCGGGAGTGAGCAGTTCTTC	CASSLIGSEQFF
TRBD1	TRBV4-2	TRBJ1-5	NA	TGTGCCAGCAGCCTTACAGGGGCTGATCAGCCCCAGCATTTT	CASSLTGADQPQHF
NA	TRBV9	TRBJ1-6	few	TGTGCCAGCAGTCCAGGGAGCTCACCCCTCCACTTT	CASSPGSSPLHF
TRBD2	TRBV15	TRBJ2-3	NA	TGTGCCACCAGCAGAGATGGACTAGCGGGGGGCCTCACAGATACGCAGTATTTT	CATSRDGLAGGLTDTQYF
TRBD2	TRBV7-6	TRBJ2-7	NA	TGTGCCAGCAGCTTAGGGCCGGGACTAGCGGGGGGGCAGTCCTACGAGCAGTACTTC	CASSLGPGLAGGQSYEQYF
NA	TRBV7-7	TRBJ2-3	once	TGTGCCAGCAGCTTAGTAGCGGCAGATACGCAGTATTTT	CASSLVAADTQYF
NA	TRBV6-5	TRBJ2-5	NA	TGTGCCAGCAGTAACAGGGAATCCCAAGAGACCCAGTACTTC	CASSNRESQETQYF
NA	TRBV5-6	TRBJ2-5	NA	TGTGCCAGCAGCTTGGCCCTTGAAGAGACCCAGTACTTC	CASSLALEETQYF
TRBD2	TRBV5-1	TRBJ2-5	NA	TGCGCCAGCAGCTCGCTCGGGATTAGCGGGGGGGCTAGTGAGACCCAGTACTTC	CASSSLGISGGASETQYF
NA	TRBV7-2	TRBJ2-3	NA	TGTGCCAGCAGCGTAGCCCCGGGTCCGGATACGCAGTATTTT	CASSVAPGPDTQYF
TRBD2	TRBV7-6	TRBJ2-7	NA	TGTGCCAGCAGCTTATGGGCGGGGGACCAGTCCTACGAGCAGTACTTC	CASSLWAGDQSYEQYF
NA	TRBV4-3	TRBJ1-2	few	TGCGCCAGCAGCCAAGTCCCGGGGGGCGGCTACACCTTC	CASSQVPGGGYTF
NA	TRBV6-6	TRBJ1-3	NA	TGTGCCAGCAGTTACTACGACGATGGAAACACCATATATTTT	CASSYYDDGNTIYF
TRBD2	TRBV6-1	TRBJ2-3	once	TGTGCCAGCATGGGACTAGCGGGGGGTCCAGATACGCAGTATTTT	CASMGLAGGPDTQYF
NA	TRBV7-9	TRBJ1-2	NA	TGTGCCAGCAGCCGTGGGGGCTACACCTTC	CASSRGGYTF
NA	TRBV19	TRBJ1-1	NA	TGTGCCAGTAGTATGTTGGTGTCGAACACTGAAGCTTTCTTT	CASSMLVSNTEAFF
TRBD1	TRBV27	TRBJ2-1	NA	TGTGCCAGCAGTTTAACGGGACAGGGAAGTAACAATGAGCAGTTCTTC	CASSLTGQGSNNEQFF
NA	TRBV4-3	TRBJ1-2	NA	TGCGCCAGCAGCCAAGGGTTGGCAGGTAGGGGCAATGGCTACACCTTC	CASSQGLAGRGNGYTF
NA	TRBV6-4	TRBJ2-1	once	TGTGCCAGCAGTGAGGGGGCGGAACGTTACAATGAGCAGTTCTTC	CASSEGAERYNEQFF
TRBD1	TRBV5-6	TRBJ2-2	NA	TGTGCCAGCAGCTTGTATTGGGACAGGGGGTTCGCGAACACCGGGGAGCTGTTTTTT	CASSLYWDRGFANTGELFF
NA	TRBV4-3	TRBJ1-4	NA	TGCGCCAGCAGCCAAGAAGGAAGCGCCCCAGCGCCCGGGGGCCCAACTAATGAAAAACTGTTTTTT	CASSQEGSAPAPGGPTNEKLFF
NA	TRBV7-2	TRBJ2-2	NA	TGTGCCAGCAGCTCTTTCCAGGTCACCGGGGAGCTGTTTTTT	CASSSFQVTGELFF
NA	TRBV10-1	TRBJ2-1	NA	TGCGCCAGCAGTGGGGACGGGTACAATGAGCAGTTCTTC	CASSGDGYNEQFF
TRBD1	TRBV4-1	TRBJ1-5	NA	TGCGCCAGCAGCGGGACAGGGAGGGAGAAGCCCCAGCATTTT	CASSGTGREKPQHF
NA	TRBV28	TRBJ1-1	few	TGTGCCGGCAGGCGAGGTGAAGCTTTCTTT	CAGRRGEAFF
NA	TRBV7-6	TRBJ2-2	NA	TGTGCCAGCAGCGGGGTTCCCACCGGGGAGCTGTTTTTT	CASSGVPTGELFF
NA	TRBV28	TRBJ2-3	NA	TGTGCCAGCAGTTTATCCGGCACAGATACGCAGTATTTT	CASSLSGTDTQYF
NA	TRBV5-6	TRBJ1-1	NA	TGTGCCAGCAGCCTGGGCCCTACTGAAGCTTTCTTT	CASSLGPTEAFF
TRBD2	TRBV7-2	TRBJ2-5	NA	TGTGCCAGCAGCGGGGAAGAGCGGGGGGGCTTGGAGACCCAGTACTTC	CASSGEERGGLETQYF
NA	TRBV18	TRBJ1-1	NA	TGTGCCAGCTCACCAGGGGGCGTTGGCACTGAAGCTTTCTTT	CASSPGGVGTEAFF
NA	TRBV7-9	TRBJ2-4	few	TGTGCCAGCAGTCCTGGACCCGAGGACCTCCAAGCCAAAAACATTCAGTACTTC	CASSPGPEDLQAKNIQYF
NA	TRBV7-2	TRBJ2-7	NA	TGTGCCAGCAGCTTTTCGAGGGCGTACGAGCAGTACTTC	CASSFSRAYEQYF
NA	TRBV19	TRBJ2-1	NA	TGTGCCAGTAGTATCGTAGGTAATGAGCAGTTCTTC	CASSIVGNEQFF
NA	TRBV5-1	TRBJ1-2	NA	TGCGCCAGCAGTTCCGTACATGGCTACACCTTC	CASSSVHGYTF
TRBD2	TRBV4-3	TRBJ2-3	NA	TGCGCCAGCAGCCAAGATTCCTTGGTAGCGGGGGGCCGTGTCACAGATACGCAGTATTTT	CASSQDSLVAGGRVTDTQYF
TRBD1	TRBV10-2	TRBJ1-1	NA	TGCGCCAGCAGTGCCCCCGGGACAGGGAACACTGAAGCTTTCTTT	CASSAPGTGNTEAFF
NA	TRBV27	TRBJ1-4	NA	TGTGCCAGCAGACATAATGAAAAACTGTTTTTT	CASRHNEKLFF
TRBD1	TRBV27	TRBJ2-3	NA	TGTGCCAGCAGTATAGGGGGCCCTGGTACGCAGTATTTT	CASSIGGPGTQYF
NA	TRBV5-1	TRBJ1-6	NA	TGCGCCAGCAGCTTGTGGGAACTCGGGAGTTCACCCCTCCACTTT	CASSLWELGSSPLHF
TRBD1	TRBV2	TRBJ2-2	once	TGTGCCAGCAGTCCGGGACAGGGCGGGGAGCTGTTTTTT	CASSPGQGGELFF
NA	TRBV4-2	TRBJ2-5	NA	TGTGCCAGCAGCCACGGGCCGCCACCACAGGCCCAGTACTTC	CASSHGPPPQAQYF
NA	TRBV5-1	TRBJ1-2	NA	TGCGCCAGCAGCTTGGGCAGGACGTATGGCTACACCTTC	CASSLGRTYGYTF
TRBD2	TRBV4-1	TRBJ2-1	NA	TGCGCCAGCAGCCCAAACACCGCGGGGGGGCATGAGCAGTTCTTC	CASSPNTAGGHEQFF
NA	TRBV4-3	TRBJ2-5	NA	TGCGCCAGCAGCCAAGTCGTCAGGGATAGGGAGACCCAGTACTTC	CASSQVVRDRETQYF
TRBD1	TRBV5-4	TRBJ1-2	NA	TGTGCCAGCAGCACGACAGGGCCGACTGGCTACACCTTC	CASSTTGPTGYTF
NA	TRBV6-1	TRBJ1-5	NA	TGTGCCAGCGCCAGGGGAGATAGCAATCAGCCCCAGCATTTT	CASARGDSNQPQHF
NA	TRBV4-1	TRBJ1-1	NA	TGCGCCAGCAGTTTTATCCAGGGTAGGCGGGCTGAAGCTTTCTTT	CASSFIQGRRAEAFF
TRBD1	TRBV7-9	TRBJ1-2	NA	TGTGCCAGCAGCTTTGGAGGGACAGTATATGGCTACACCTTC	CASSFGGTVYGYTF
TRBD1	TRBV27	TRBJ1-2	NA	TGTGCCAGCAGTTTGCAGGGGGCTGATGGCTACACCTTC	CASSLQGADGYTF